This TCR beta chain was captured in a study of regulatory T cells in long-lasting Graves disease. As for the study in general: Graves' patients (newly diagnosed) had been on antithyroid drugs under 3 months. Findings of the study overall: The study found lower TCR diversity in persistent Graves' patients than in newly diagnosed ones. With a few thousand shared public clonotypes, persistent patients exceeded new patients, who shared about a thousand. Favored usage of TRBV28, TRBJ1-2 and TRBJ2-5 was recorded in persistent disease.

HTBI primers from iRepertoire and Arm-PCR of CDR3 regions yielded the TCR beta libraries. One entry per CDR3 protein results from TCRdb running MiXCR on the multiplex PCR reads. The sample contains roughly 220,000 distinct CDR3 sequences, 18% of which appear only once. CDR3 size: 15 residues. Trimming took 1 base from V and 0 from J, leaving 8 bases between them. Germline CDR1 reads SGHNT; CDR2 reads YENEEA. This clonotype was seen repeatedly, ten times or more. Its specificity is not known. The time point denotes: newly diagnosed GD, antithyroid drugs for less than 3 months. The TCR library was made from RNA extracted from PBMCs.

The material sequenced was peripheral blood mononuclear cells (PBMCs), taken at new diagnosis, from a patient treated with antithyroid drugs. The chain couples TRBV11-3 to TRBJ2-3; D gene unclear. The receptor was derived from a female donor with Graves disease. The CDR3 loop is CASSLGLRSTDTQYF. In DNA, the CDR3 is TGTGCCAGCAGCTTAGGTTTGCGGAGCACAGATACGCAGTATTTT.